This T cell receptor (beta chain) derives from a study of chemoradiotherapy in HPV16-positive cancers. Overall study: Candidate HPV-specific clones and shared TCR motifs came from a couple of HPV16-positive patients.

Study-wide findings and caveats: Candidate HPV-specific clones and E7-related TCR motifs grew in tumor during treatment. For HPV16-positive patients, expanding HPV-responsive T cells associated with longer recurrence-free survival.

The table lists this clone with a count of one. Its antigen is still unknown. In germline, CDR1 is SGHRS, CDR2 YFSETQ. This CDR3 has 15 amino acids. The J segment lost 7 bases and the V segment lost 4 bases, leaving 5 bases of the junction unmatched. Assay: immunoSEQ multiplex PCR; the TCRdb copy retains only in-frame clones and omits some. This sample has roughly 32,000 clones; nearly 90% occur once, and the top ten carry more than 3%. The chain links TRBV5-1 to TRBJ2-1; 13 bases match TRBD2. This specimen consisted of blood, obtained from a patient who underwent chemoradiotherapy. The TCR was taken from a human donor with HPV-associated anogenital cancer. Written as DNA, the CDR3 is TGCGCCAGCAGCCCACTAGCGGGGGGGCCAAATGAGCAGTTCTTC. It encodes CASSPLAGGPNEQFF.